This T cell receptor (beta chain) was retrieved from a study of CD8 T cell repertoires and HIV-1 epitope variants. Study-level results: Beta chains alone show antigen proliferation, not cytokine profile or function. Six of nine antigen-specific clonotypes appeared cross-reactive to autologous or escape variants.

TCRdb's table, derived via immunoSEQ multiplex PCR, lists solely in-frame clones and lacks some. The top ten hold roughly 42% of the sample, which has 6,800 or so clones, around three fifths seen once. About this clone: Its antigen is unidentified.

Sample: cultured CD8+ T cells derived from PBMCs. The TCR was taken from a male donor with HIV.

DNA of the CDR3: TGTGCCAGCAGCGAAAGGACAGGGAAGGGAGAGACCCAGTACTTC. Translated, it gives CASSERTGKGETQYF. The V gene is TRBV9, the J gene TRBJ2-5, with 8 bases that match TRBD1. This CDR3 has 15 residues. Germline V gene data show CDR1 as SGDLS and CDR2 as YYNGEE. The junction had 8 bases not matched to a gene; V was cut back by 3 bases and J by 4 bases.